The TCR beta chain described here comes from a study of cytomegalovirus exposure and HLA in healthy donors. Whole-study context: A prior analysis found 90 million to 120 million unique TCR beta sequences from some 190 million T cells.

This CDR3 spans 14 amino acids. Germline CDR1 reads SEHNR; CDR2 reads FQNEAQ (reference sequence). In the case of this clone: Mismatch with germline at one junction end may stem from a read error.

Primers: 60 Vbeta forward and 13 Jbeta reverse. The assay was immunoSEQ multiplex PCR, and TCRdb's table has in-frame clones only and misses some. The data hold about 170,000 clones, with 73% observed a single time. V and J are TRBV7-9 and TRBJ2-7, with TRBD2 matching 7 bases. The receptor was isolated from a woman younger than 35 in good health and CMV-seropositive. Sequences were obtained from PBMCs. The CDR3 DNA reads TGTTCCAGCAGCACAAGCGGGGATGCCTACGAGCAGTACTTC. The encoded protein is CSSSTSGDAYEQYF.